These 21 T cell receptor beta chains were sequenced from one sample in a study of beta chain features in type 1 diabetes. The isolated RNA, all of it, was reverse transcribed, so expressed TCRB transcripts were what got sequenced. Some clones are missing from TCRdb's copy, which holds only in-frame ones; the method was immunoSEQ multiplex PCR. The table includes hundreds of thousands of clones, approximately 12% detected once. The sequenced sample consisted of naive CD4+ T cells from blood. These receptors were obtained from a man younger than 35 in good health.

This rearrangement joins TRBV4-1 to TRBJ2-2; 8 nucleotides align to TRBD2. V trimming: 0 bases; J trimming: 4 bases; junction bases outside the gene matches: 7. Germline V gene data show CDR1 as MGHRA and CDR2 as YSYEKL. This CDR3 region has 17 residues. The CDR3, as DNA: TGCGCCAGCAGCCAAGATGGAGCGGGGGCCATCACCGGGGAGCTGTTTTTT. This translates into CASSQDGAGAITGELFF.

In this sample, this clone turned up a few times. The chain couples TRBV28 to TRBJ2-4; TRBD1 matches at 7 bases. Unmatched junction bases numbered 10, after V lost 9 bases and J lost 8 bases. CDR3 size: 13 residues. From germline, CDR1 is MDHEN and CDR2 SYDVKM. The CDR3 DNA reads TGTGCCAGTTTCAAACAGGGGAGCGACATTCAGTACTTC. It is translated as CASFKQGSDIQYF.

This clone was detected a few times. V usage is TRBV7-8 and J usage is TRBJ2-3; D is undetermined. The V end lost 7 bases, the J end lost 5 bases, and 10 bases lay between the germline ends. The CDR3 totals 12 residues. The germline V gene has CDR1 SGHVS and CDR2 FQNEAQ. The CDR3 bases are TGTGCCAGCACCCCGCCGCGAGATACGCAGTATTTT. Protein: CASTPPRDTQYF.

This clone was seen a few times. This chain uses TRBV19 with TRBJ2-1, with TRBD1 matching over 9 bases. With V trimmed by 9 bases and J by 5 bases, 11 bases remained unmatched. CDR1 is LNHDA and CDR2 is SQIVND in the germline V gene (reference sequence). The CDR3 is 15 amino acids. The CDR3 protein is CASQGTGFMNNEQFF. CDR3 nucleotides: TGTGCCAGCCAAGGGACAGGGTTTATGAACAATGAGCAGTTCTTC.

The count of this clone is one. The J gene is TRBJ1-1, the V gene TRBV28; D remains unclear. CDR3 length equals 14 residues. The germline V gene has CDR1 MDHEN and CDR2 SYDVKM. Trimming took off 3 bases at V and 1 base at J, with 9 bases between the two ends. The CDR3 bases are TGTGCCAGCAGTTTCTATTTATCGAACACTGAAGCTTTCTTT. This translates into CASSFYLSNTEAFF.

This clone was detected a few times. This chain connects TRBV9 to TRBJ1-3, with 9 bases lining up with TRBD1. There are 15 residues in the CDR3. V was pared by 4 bases and J by 4 bases, with 6 bases of the junction left unmatched. From germline, CDR1 is SGDLS and CDR2 YYNGEE. CDR3 sequence (DNA): TGTGCCAGCAGCCCCCGGACAGGGGCAGGAAACACCATATATTTT. This encodes CASSPRTGAGNTIYF.

This clone was detected only a few times. The chain has TRBV5-1 and TRBJ2-2; 9 bases are shared with TRBD1. The CDR3 spans 17 residues. Germline lookup yields CDR1 SGHRS and CDR2 YFSETQ. The J segment lost 3 bases and the V segment lost 4 bases, leaving 10 bases of the junction unmatched. CDR3 in amino acids: CASSPYSGTGHTGELFF. CDR3 coding DNA: TGCGCCAGCAGCCCTTACTCCGGGACAGGGCACACCGGGGAGCTGTTTTTT.

The chain is built from TRBV6-5 and TRBJ2-7; 7 nucleotides align to TRBD2. The germline gives CDR1 MNHEY, CDR2 SVGAGI. This CDR3 spans 13 amino acids. V was pared by 6 bases and J by 3 bases, with 5 bases of the junction left unmatched. CDR3 nucleotide sequence: TGTGCCAGCAGCGGGGGACTAATCTACGAGCAGTACTTC. This sequence encodes CASSGGLIYEQYF.

The chain combines TRBV9 with TRBJ2-3, with 15 bases fitting TRBD2. Unmatched junction bases numbered 3, after V lost 3 bases and J lost 4 bases. Germline values: CDR1 SGDLS, CDR2 YYNGEE. This CDR3 has 16 amino acids. CDR3 coding DNA: TGTGCCAGCAGCGGCCGGACTAGCGGGAGGGCAGATACGCAGTATTTT. Translating gives CASSGRTSGRADTQYF.

This clone was picked up a small number of times. The gene calls are TRBV29-1 and TRBJ2-5; TRBD2 agrees at 8 bases. Germline CDR1 is SQVTM and CDR2 is ANQGSEA. With 6 bases clipped from V and 5 bases from J, the junction kept 5 bases outside the gene matches. The CDR3 length is 12 residues. This CDR3 is CSVVAGGETQYF. CDR3 DNA sequence: TGCAGCGTGGTCGCGGGGGGCGAGACCCAGTACTTC.

The chain couples TRBV6-5 to TRBJ1-1; weak D call: TRBD1 (6 bases). The V end lost 6 bases, the J end lost 0 bases, and 8 bases lay between the germline ends. CDR3 length: 13 residues. Germline V gene sequence: CDR1 MNHEY, CDR2 SVGAGI. The CDR3 here is CASSQGLNTEAFF. The CDR3 nucleotides are TGTGCCAGCAGCCAGGGGCTGAACACTGAAGCTTTCTTT.

This clone was observed a handful of times. V and J are TRBV6-5 and TRBJ1-2, with D perhaps matching TRBD1 (5 bases). Germline lookup yields CDR1 MNHEY and CDR2 SVGAGI. Deletions cut 6 bases from V and 7 bases from J, with 18 bases between. The CDR3 covers 14 residues. The CDR3 region is CASSSVGASGGYTF. In DNA, the CDR3 is TGTGCCAGCAGCTCGGTTGGGGCCTCCGGTGGCTACACCTTC.

The rearrangement uses TRBV7-3 and TRBJ2-5; D is perhaps TRBD2 (5 bases). The CDR3 runs 13 residues. V lost 5 bases, J lost 3 bases, and 10 bases lay in between. Germline V lookup: CDR1 SGHTA, CDR2 FQGTGA. CDR3 amino acids: CASSRGVEETQYF. The CDR3 region has the DNA TGTGCCAGCAGCCGGGGAGTCGAAGAGACCCAGTACTTC.

The V and J genes are TRBV30 and TRBJ1-2; perhaps TRBD1 as D (5 bases). Germline V lookup: CDR1 GTSNPN, CDR2 SVGIG (reference sequence). V was clipped by 2 bases and J by 4 bases, with 11 bases between them. CDR3 length equals 13 residues. Here the CDR3 reads CAWSIGGIYGYTF. CDR3 sequence (DNA): TGTGCCTGGAGTATCGGGGGGATCTATGGCTACACCTTC. Based on the CDR3 plus reference TRBV30 and TRBJ1-2, the full variable domain is SQTIHQWPATLVQPVGSPLSLECTVEGTSNPNLYWYRQAAGRGLQLLFYSVGIGQISSEVPQNLSASRPQDRQFILSSKKLLLSDSGFYLCAWSIGGIYGYTFGSGTRLTVV.

The chain recombines TRBV5-6 with TRBJ1-6; 9 bases map to TRBD1. The CDR3 loop spans 18 amino acids. Germline V gene lookup returns CDR1 SGHDT and CDR2 YYEEEE. With 3 bases clipped from V and 0 bases from J, the junction kept 7 bases outside the gene matches. Here the CDR3 reads CASSSGQGWSSYNSPLHF. CDR3 in DNA: TGTGCCAGCAGCTCGGGACAGGGATGGAGCTCCTATAATTCACCCCTCCACTTT.

This clone was counted only a few times. The rearrangement joins TRBV19 to TRBJ2-1, with 11 bases identical to TRBD2. CDR3 length equals 14 residues. J lost 7 bases, V lost 5 bases, and 4 bases had no gene match. CDR1 is LNHDA and CDR2 is SQIVND in the germline V gene (reference sequence). CDR3 sequence reads: CASSSSGRWNEQFF. CDR3 coding DNA: TGTGCCAGTAGTTCTAGCGGGAGGTGGAATGAGCAGTTCTTC.

The rearrangement links TRBV28 to TRBJ1-5; D unresolved. This CDR3 is 15 amino acids long. CDR1 MDHEN and CDR2 SYDVKM come from the germline V gene. Trimming pared 5 bases from V and 7 bases from J, leaving 18 bases between. CDR3 coding DNA: TGTGCCAGCAGTCCACCGAATGGGGAGGGACAGCCCCAGCATTTT. This sequence encodes CASSPPNGEGQPQHF. The whole variable domain, remainder taken from reference TRBV28 and TRBJ1-5, is DVKVTQSSRYLVKRTGEKVFLECVQDMDHENMFWYRQDPGLGLRLIYFSYDVKMKEKGDIPEGYSVSREKKERFSLILESASTNQTSMYLCASSPPNGEGQPQHFGDGTRLSIL.

This chain joins TRBV7-3 and TRBJ2-6; no definite D call. Germline CDR1 reads SGHTA; CDR2 reads FQGTGA. Trimming pared 5 bases from V and 0 bases from J, leaving 8 bases between. The CDR3 consists of 15 residues. This CDR3 is CASSPQDSGANVLTF. In nucleotides, the CDR3 is TGTGCCAGCAGCCCCCAGGACTCTGGGGCCAACGTCCTGACTTTC.

This chain uses TRBV19 with TRBJ2-1; TRBD2 agrees at 7 bases. This CDR3 is 13 amino acids long. With 9 bases clipped from V and 7 bases from J, the junction kept 9 bases outside the gene matches. Germline V gene data show CDR1 as LNHDA and CDR2 as SQIVND (reference sequence). In DNA form, the CDR3 reads TGTGCCAGCAGGAGACTAGCTCAGAATGAGCAGTTCTTC. Translated: CASRRLAQNEQFF.

The chain links TRBV30 to TRBJ2-3; 9 nucleotides agree with TRBD2. From germline, CDR1 is GTSNPN and CDR2 SVGIG (reference sequence). Trimming at V came to 2 bases and at J to 4 bases, leaving 13 bases not matched to a gene. The CDR3 extends over 17 amino acids. CDR3 in DNA: TGTGCCTGGAGTTCCCCTCGTTGGGAGCGGGGGGCAGATACGCAGTATTTT. Residues: CAWSSPRWERGADTQYF.

The gene calls are TRBV28 and TRBJ1-6; 7 bases fit TRBD1. The V and J ends lost 6 bases and 5 bases, in that order; junction bases with no gene match: 4. The CDR3 runs to 14 residues. The V gene's germline CDR1 is MDHEN and CDR2 SYDVKM. This CDR3 is CASRETGNNSPLHF. In DNA, the CDR3 is TGTGCCAGCAGAGAGACAGGGAATAATTCACCCCTCCACTTT. The full variable domain, in which reference TRBV28 and TRBJ1-6 provide the parts outside the CDR3, is DVKVTQSSRYLVKRTGEKVFLECVQDMDHENMFWYRQDPGLGLRLIYFSYDVKMKEKGDIPEGYSVSREKKERFSLILESASTNQTSMYLCASRETGNNSPLHFGNGTRLTVT.